The T cell receptor beta chain under discussion was sequenced for a study of blood T cells in healthy people across ages. Germline CDR1 and CDR2: DFQATT and SNEGSKA (reference sequence). V was cut by 2 bases and J by 9 bases, with 17 bases left in between. The CDR3 runs 15 residues. Whole-study findings and limits: For the donors, CMV status was unknown and possibly confounded expanded clonotype changes.

A second PCR of roughly 7 to 11 cycles used a sample-barcoded 5' primer and a J-beta primer mix. Each sample yielded at least 2.5 million CDR3-containing paired-end reads. Each CDR3 protein gets one entry after TCRdb re-called the 5' RACE reads with MiXCR. The repertoire holds 1.5 million to 2 million distinct CDR3 sequences, 39% seen once, with about 23% in the top ten. This clonotype was picked up a small number of times. Its cognate antigen is unknown. The chain is built from TRBV20-1 and TRBJ1-6; the D gene is possibly TRBD1 (5 bases). The receptor was isolated from a human donor in good health. Sequencing was performed on blood. The CDR3 DNA is TGCAGTGCTAGAAGCCCAGGGTATTTAGGTTCACCCCTCCACTTT. It yields the protein CSARSPGYLGSPLHF.